The clone carrying this T cell receptor beta chain was observed once. The CDR3 is made up of 13 amino acids. Germline V CDR1 and CDR2: SNHLY, FYNNEI. The V gene lost 8 bases and the J gene lost 1 base, with 11 bases spanning the gap. TCRdb's table, derived via immunoSEQ multiplex PCR, lists solely in-frame clones and lacks some. The sample consists of about 390,000 clones, over 80% of them appearing once. The data were taken from a study of Ad26.COV2.S vaccination and SARS-CoV-2 variants. Study-level information: Once or twice, 56 days apart, Ad26.COV2.S was delivered intramuscularly.

This sample's treatment: 15 to 20 received Ad26.COV2.S at low or high dose, single or two shots; roughly 5 received placebo; per-sample allocation not given. Following the first vaccine or placebo injection, samples were taken on day 63. Cohort 1b enrolled adults aged 18-55 years in Boston. The source is a person aged 18-60 years who received the Ad26.COV2.S COVID-19 vaccine or a placebo. The specimen was peripheral blood, collected in a trial of Ad26.COV2.S vaccine versus placebo. This chain connects TRBV2 to TRBJ1-1; D is undetermined. As DNA, the CDR3 is TGTGCCAGCTGTTCGTTTGGGAACACTGAAGCTTTCTTT. Encoded protein: CASCSFGNTEAFF. The full variable domain, completed using reference TRBV2 and TRBJ1-1, is EPEVTQTPSHQVTQMGQEVILRCVPISNHLYFYWYRQILGQKVEFLVSFYNNEISEKSEIFDDQFSVERPDGSNFTLKIRSTKLEDSAMYFCASCSFGNTEAFFGQGTRLTVV.